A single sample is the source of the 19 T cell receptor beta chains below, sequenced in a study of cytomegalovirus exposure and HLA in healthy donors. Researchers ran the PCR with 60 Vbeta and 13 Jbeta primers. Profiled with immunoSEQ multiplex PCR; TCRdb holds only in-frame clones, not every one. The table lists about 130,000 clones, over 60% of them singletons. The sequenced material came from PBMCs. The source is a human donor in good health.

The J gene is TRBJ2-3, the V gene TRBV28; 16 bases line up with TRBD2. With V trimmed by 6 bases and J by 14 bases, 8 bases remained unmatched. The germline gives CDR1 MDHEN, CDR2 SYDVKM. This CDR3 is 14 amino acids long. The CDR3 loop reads CASRTGTSGGAWYF. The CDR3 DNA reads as TGTGCCAGCAGAACCGGGACTAGCGGGGGGGCGTGGTATTTT.

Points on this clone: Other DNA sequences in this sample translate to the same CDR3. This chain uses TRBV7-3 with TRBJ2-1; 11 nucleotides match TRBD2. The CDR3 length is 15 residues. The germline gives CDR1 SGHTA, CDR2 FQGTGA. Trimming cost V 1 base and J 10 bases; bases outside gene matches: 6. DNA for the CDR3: TGTGCCAGCAGCTTAAGATTGGCTAGCGGGGGGGAGCAGTTCTTC. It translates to CASSLRLASGGEQFF.

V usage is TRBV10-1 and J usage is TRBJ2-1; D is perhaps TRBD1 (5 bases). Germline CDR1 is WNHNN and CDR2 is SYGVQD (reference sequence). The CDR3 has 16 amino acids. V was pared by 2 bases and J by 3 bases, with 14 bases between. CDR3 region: CASSEDHHQGYNEQFF. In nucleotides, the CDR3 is TGCGCCAGCAGTGAGGACCACCACCAGGGCTACAATGAGCAGTTCTTC.

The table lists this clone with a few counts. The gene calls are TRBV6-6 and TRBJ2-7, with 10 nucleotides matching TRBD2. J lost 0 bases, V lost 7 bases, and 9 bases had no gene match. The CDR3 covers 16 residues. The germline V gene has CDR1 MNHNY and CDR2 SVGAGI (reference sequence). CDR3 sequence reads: CASNGRASGGSYEQYF. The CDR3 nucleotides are TGTGCCAGCAACGGACGGGCTAGCGGGGGCTCCTACGAGCAGTACTTC.

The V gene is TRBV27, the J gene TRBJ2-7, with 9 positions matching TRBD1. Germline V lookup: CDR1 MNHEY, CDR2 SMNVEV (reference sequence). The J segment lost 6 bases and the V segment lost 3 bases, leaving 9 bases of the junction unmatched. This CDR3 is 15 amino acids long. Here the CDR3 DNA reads TGTGCCAGCAGTTTTTTAGGGACAGGGAAACCCGAGCAGTACTTC. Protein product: CASSFLGTGKPEQYF.

CDR3: CASSQTGGPGELFF. The CDR3 coding sequence is TGTGCCAGCAGTCAAACGGGGGGTCCCGGGGAGCTGTTTTTT. The V call is TRBV27, the J call TRBJ2-2; 7 nucleotides match TRBD2. The V gene end was trimmed by 5 bases and the J gene end by 6 bases; junction bases not matched to a gene: 6. Germline V gives CDR1 MNHEY, CDR2 SMNVEV (reference sequence). The CDR3 spans 14 residues.

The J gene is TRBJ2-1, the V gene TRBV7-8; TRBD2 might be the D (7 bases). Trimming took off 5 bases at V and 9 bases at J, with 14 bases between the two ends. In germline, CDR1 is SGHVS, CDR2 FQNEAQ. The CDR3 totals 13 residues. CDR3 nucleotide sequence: TGTGCCAGCAGCACAGAGGGGGGGCGTGAGCAGTTCTTC. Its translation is CASSTEGGREQFF.

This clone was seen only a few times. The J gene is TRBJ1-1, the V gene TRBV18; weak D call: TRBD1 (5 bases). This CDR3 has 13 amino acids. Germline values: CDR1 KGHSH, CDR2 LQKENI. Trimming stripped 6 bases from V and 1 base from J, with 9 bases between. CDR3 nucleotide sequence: TGTGCCAGCTCCCGCACAGGGAACACTGAAGCTTTCTTT. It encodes CASSRTGNTEAFF.

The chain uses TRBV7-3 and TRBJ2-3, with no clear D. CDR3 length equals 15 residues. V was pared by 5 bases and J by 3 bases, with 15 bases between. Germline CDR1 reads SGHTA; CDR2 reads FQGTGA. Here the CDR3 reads CASSARPGSTDTQYF. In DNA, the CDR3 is TGTGCCAGCAGCGCCCGGCCGGGTAGTACAGATACGCAGTATTTT.

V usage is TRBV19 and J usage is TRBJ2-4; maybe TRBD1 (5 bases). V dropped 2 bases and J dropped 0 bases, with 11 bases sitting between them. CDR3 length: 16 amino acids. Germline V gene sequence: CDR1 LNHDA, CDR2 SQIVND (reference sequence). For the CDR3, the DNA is TGTGCCAGTAGTATACCCCAGGGCCTAGCCAAAAACATTCAGTACTTC. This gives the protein CASSIPQGLAKNIQYF. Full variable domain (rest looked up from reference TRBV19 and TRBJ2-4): DGGITQSPKYLFRKEGQNVTLSCEQNLNHDAMYWYRQDPGQGLRLIYYSQIVNDFQKGDIAEGYSVSREKKESFPLTVTSAQKNPTAFYLCASSIPQGLAKNIQYFGAGTRLSVL.

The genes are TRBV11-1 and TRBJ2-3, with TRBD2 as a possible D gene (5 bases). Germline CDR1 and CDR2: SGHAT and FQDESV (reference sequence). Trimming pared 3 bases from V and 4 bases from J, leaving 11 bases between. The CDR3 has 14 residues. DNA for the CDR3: TGTGCCAGCAGCTTGTCCCAGAGGGCAGATACGCAGTATTTT. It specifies CASSLSQRADTQYF.

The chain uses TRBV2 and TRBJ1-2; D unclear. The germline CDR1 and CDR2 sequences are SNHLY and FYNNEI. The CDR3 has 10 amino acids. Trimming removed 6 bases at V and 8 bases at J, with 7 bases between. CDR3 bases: TGTGCCAGCAGACGAAGCGGCTACACCTTC. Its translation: CASRRSGYTF.

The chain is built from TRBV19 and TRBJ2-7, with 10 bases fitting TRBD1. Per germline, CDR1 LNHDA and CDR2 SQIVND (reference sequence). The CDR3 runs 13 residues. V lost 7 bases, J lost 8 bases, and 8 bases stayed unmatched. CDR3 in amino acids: CASNGQGDLKQYF. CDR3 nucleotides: TGTGCCAGTAATGGACAGGGGGATTTGAAGCAGTACTTC. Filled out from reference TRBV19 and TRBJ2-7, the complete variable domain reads DGGITQSPKYLFRKEGQNVTLSCEQNLNHDAMYWYRQDPGQGLRLIYYSQIVNDFQKGDIAEGYSVSREKKESFPLTVTSAQKNPTAFYLCASNGQGDLKQYFGPGTRLTVT.

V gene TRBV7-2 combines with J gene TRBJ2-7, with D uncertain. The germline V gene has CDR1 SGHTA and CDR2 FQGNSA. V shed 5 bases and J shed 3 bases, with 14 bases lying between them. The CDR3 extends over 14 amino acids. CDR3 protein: CASSLQTASYEQYF. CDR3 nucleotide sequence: TGTGCCAGCAGCCTCCAGACTGCCAGCTACGAGCAGTACTTC.

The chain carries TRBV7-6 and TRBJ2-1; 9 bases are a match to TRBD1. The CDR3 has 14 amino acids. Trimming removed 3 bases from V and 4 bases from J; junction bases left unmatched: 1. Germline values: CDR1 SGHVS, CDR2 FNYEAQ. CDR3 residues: CASSFGTGYNEQFF. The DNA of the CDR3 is TGTGCCAGCAGCTTCGGGACAGGGTACAATGAGCAGTTCTTC.

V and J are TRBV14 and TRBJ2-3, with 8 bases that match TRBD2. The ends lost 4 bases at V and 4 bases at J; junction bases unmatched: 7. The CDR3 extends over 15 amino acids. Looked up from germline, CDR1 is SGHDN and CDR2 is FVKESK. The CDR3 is CASSLGGARADTQYF. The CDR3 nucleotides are TGTGCCAGCAGCCTCGGGGGGGCGCGAGCAGATACGCAGTATTTT. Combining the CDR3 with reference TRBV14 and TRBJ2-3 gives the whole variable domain EAGVTQFPSHSVIEKGQTVTLRCDPISGHDNLYWYRRVMGKEIKFLLHFVKESKQDESGMPNNRFLAERTGGTYSTLKVQPAELEDSGVYFCASSLGGARADTQYFGPGTRLTVL.

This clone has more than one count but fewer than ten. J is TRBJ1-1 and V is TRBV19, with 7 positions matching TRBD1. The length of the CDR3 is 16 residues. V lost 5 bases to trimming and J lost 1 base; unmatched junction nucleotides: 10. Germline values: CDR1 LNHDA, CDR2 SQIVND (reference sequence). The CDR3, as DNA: TGTGCCAGTAGTCCGTACCCGGGACAGCGGAACACTGAAGCTTTCTTT. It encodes CASSPYPGQRNTEAFF.

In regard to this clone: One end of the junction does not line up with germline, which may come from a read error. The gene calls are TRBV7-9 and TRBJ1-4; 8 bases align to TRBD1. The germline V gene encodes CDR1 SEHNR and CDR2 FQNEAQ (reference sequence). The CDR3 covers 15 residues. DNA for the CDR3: TGTTCCAGCAGTCCAGCAGGGGGCGTTGGTGAAAAACTGTTTTTT. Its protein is CSSSPAGGVGEKLFF.

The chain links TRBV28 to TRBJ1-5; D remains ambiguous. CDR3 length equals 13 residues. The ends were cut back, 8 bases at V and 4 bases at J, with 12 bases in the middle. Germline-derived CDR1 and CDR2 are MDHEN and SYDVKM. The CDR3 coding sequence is TGTGCCAGCCTCCCGGCGGTAAATCAGCCCCAGCATTTT. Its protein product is CASLPAVNQPQHF.